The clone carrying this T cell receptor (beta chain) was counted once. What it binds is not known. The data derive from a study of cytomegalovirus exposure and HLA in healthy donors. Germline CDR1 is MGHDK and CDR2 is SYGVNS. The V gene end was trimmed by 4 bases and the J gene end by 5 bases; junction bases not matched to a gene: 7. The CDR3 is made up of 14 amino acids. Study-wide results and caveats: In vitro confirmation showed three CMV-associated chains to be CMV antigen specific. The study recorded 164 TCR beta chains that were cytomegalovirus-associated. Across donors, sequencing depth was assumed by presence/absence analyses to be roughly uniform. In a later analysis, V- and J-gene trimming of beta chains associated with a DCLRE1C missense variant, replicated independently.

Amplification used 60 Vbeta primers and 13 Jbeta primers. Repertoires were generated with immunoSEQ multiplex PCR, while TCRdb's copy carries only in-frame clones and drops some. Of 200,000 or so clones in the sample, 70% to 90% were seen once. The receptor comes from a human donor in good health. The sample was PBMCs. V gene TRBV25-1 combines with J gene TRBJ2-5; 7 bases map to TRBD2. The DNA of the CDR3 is TGTGCCAGCAGTGCTGGCGGGAGATGGGAGACCCAGTACTTC. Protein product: CASSAGGRWETQYF.